This T cell receptor beta chain was observed in a study of graft-versus-host responses after intestinal transplantation. The method was immunoSEQ multiplex PCR; TCRdb's version includes in-frame clones alone and lacks a portion of them. The profile shows nearly 4,500 clones, approximately 83% of them singletons. Intraepithelial and lamina propria lymphocytes were released after the graft tissue was processed. V trimming: 5 bases; J trimming: 5 bases; junction bases outside the gene matches: 8. CDR3 length: 14 amino acids. The germline gives CDR1 SEHNR, CDR2 FQNEAQ (reference sequence). V and J are TRBV7-9 and TRBJ2-7; 8 bases are shared with TRBD1. The input for sequencing was ileum tissue, taken 338 days after intestinal transplantation. This TCR came from a human patient who received an intestinal transplant, so some T cells may come from the graft donor. Written as DNA, the CDR3 is TGTGCCAGCAGCCCCGGACAGGGAATGGACGAGCAGTACTTC. Amino acid sequence: CASSPGQGMDEQYF.